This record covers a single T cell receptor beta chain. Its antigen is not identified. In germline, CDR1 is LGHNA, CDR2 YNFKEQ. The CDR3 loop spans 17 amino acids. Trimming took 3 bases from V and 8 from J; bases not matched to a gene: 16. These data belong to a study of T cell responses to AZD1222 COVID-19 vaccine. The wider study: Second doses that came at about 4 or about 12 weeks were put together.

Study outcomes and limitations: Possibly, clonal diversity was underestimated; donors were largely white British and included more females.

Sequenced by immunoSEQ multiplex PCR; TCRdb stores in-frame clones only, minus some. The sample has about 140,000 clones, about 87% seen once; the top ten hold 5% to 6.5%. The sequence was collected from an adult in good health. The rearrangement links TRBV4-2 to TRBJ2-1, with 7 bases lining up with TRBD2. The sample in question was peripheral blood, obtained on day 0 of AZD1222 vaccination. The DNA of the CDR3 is TGTGCCAGCAGCCACCCCTCCAGGGCGGGAGCTCAGCATGAGCAGTTCTTC. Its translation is CASSHPSRAGAQHEQFF.